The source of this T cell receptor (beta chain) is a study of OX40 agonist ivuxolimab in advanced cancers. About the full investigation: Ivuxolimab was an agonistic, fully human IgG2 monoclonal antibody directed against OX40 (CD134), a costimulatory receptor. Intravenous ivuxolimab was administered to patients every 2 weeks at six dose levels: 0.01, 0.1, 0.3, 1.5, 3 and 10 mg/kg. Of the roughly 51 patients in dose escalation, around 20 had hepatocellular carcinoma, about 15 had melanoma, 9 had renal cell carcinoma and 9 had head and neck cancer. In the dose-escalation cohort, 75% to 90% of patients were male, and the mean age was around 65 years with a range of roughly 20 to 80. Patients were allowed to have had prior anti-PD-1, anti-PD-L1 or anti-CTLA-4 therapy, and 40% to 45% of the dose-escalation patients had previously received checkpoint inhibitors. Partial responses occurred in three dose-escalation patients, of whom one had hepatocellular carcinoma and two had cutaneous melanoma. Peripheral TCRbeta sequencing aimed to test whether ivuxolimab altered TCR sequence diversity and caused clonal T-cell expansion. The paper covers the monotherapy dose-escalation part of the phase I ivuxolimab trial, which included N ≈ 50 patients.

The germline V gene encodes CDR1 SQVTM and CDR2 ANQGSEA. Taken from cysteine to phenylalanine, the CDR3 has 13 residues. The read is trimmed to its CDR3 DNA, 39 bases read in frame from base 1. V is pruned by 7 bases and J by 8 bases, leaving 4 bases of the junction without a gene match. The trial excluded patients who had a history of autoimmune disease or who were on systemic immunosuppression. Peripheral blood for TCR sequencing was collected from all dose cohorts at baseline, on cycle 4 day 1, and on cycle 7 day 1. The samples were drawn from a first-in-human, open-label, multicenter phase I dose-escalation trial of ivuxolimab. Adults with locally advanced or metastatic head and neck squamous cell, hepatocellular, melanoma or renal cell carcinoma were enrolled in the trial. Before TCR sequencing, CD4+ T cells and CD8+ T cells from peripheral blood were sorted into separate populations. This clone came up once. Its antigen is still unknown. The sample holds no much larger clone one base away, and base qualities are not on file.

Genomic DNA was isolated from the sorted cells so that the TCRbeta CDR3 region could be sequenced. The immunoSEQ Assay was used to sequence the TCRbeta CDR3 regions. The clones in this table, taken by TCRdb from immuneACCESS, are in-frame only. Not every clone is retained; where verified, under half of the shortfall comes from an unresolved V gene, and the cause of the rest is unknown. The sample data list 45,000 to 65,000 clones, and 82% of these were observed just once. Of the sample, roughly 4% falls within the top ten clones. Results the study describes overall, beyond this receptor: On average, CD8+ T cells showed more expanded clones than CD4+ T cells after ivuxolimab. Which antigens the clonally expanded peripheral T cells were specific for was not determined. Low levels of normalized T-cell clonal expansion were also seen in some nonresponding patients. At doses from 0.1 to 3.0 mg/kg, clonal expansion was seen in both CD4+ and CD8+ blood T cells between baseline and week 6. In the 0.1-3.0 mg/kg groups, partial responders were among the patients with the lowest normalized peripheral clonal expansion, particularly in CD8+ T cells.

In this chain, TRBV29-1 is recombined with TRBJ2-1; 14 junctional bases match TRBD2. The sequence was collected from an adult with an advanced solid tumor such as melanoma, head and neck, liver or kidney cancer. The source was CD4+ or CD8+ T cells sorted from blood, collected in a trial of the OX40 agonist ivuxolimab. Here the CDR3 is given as CSGGTSGGYEQFF. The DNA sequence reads TGCAGCGGCGGGACTAGCGGGGGCTATGAGCAGTTCTTC.